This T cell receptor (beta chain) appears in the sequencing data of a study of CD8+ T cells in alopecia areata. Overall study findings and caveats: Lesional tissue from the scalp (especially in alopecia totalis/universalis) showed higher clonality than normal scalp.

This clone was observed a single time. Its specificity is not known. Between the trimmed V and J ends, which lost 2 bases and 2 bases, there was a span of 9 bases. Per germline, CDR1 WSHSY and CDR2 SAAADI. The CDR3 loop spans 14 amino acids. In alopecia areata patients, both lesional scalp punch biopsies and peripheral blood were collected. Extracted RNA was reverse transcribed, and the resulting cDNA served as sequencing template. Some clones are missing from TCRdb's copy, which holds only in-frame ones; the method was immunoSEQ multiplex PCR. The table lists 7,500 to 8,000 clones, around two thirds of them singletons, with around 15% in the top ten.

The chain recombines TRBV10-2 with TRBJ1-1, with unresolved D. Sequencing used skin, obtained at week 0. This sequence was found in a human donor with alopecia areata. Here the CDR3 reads CASSEGNLNTEAFF. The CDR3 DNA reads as TGCGCCAGCAGTGAGGGCAACTTAAACACTGAAGCTTTCTTT.